These T cell receptor beta chains were read from a single sample in a study of blood T cells in healthy people across ages. TCRdb redid the calling of the 5' RACE reads with MiXCR, one entry per CDR3 protein. The table has around 990,000 distinct CDR3 sequences, under 30% seen once. The sample also formed part of further work on T cells of mothers and their children.

The sample was blood. The source is a girl aged 2 to 9 in good health. Both conserved end residues are part of each CDR3. D genes are given only for firm matches. Only part of the rows carry a size: once, few, many, or a class if the clone is expanded.

j_call | cdr3_length | clone_size | v_call | d_call | cdr3_aa | cdr3_nt
TRBJ2-1 | 20 | - | TRBV15 | TRBD2 | CATPQRDDPIAGSSYNEQFF | TGTGCCACGCCCCAAAGGGACGATCCCATAGCGGGTTCCTCCTACAATGAGCAGTTCTTC
TRBJ2-1 | 16 | - | TRBV9 | - | CASSGGGGRTYNEQFF | TGTGCCAGCAGCGGAGGGGGAGGGAGAACCTACAATGAGCAGTTCTTC
TRBJ2-1 | 13 | few | TRBV7-3 | TRBD2 | CASGTSGTNEQFF | TGTGCCAGCGGGACTAGCGGGACCAATGAGCAGTTCTTC
TRBJ2-1 | 15 | few | TRBV7-7 | - | CASSLDLGNVNEQFF | TGTGCTAGCAGCTTAGATTTGGGTAATGTGAATGAGCAGTTCTTC
TRBJ1-2 | 13 | few | TRBV29-1 | - | CSVNRDQGYGYTF | TGCAGCGTCAACAGGGATCAGGGCTATGGCTACACCTTC
TRBJ2-7 | 14 | - | TRBV20-1 | TRBD2 | CSARASGGRYEQYF | TGCAGTGCTAGGGCTAGCGGGGGACGCTACGAGCAGTACTTC
TRBJ2-1 | 13 | - | TRBV20-1 | - | CSAWGGGNNEQFF | TGCAGTGCTTGGGGGGGCGGAAACAATGAGCAGTTCTTC
TRBJ2-7 | 14 | - | TRBV6-5 | - | CASSDPPGDYEQYF | TGTGCCAGCAGTGACCCGCCAGGGGACTACGAGCAGTACTTC
TRBJ2-7 | 19 | - | TRBV4-1 | TRBD2 | CASSQDRIAGGPLLYEQYF | TGCGCCAGCAGCCAAGATCGAATAGCGGGAGGGCCGCTGTTATACGAGCAGTACTTC
TRBJ2-7 | 15 | few | TRBV7-2 | TRBD2 | CASSPEAGSSYEQYF | TGTGCCAGCAGTCCTGAAGCGGGGAGCTCCTACGAGCAGTACTTC
TRBJ2-1 | 16 | - | TRBV28 | - | CASSLYSGHSYNEQFF | TGTGCCAGCAGTTTATATTCGGGGCACTCCTACAATGAGCAGTTCTTC
TRBJ2-3 | 14 | - | TRBV27 | - | CASSLWATTDTQYF | TGTGCCAGCAGTCTTTGGGCCACGACAGATACGCAGTATTTT
TRBJ1-3 | 14 | few | TRBV10-3 | - | CAISAQDGGNTIYF | TGTGCCATCAGTGCGCAGGACGGTGGAAACACCATATATTTT
TRBJ2-2 | 18 | - | TRBV6-2/TRBV6-3 | - | CASSYIPTDSANTGELFF | TGTGCCAGCAGCTATATCCCGACCGACAGCGCGAACACCGGGGAGCTGTTTTTT
TRBJ2-3 | 12 | few | TRBV4-2 | - | CASSQGEDTQYF | TGTGCCAGCAGCCAAGGGGAGGATACGCAGTATTTT
TRBJ2-2 | 19 | - | TRBV12-3/TRBV12-4 | TRBD1 | CASSLYISMGQGVSGELFF | TGTGCCAGCAGTTTATACATTAGCATGGGACAGGGGGTATCGGGGGAGCTGTTTTTT
TRBJ1-2 | 15 | - | TRBV12-3/TRBV12-4 | - | CASIPRTKPNYDYTF | TGTGCCAGCATCCCCAGGACGAAACCTAACTATGACTACACCTTC
TRBJ2-2 | 20 | few | TRBV11-1 | TRBD1 | CASSLVGTGFTKHSTGELFF | TGTGCCAGCAGCCTAGTCGGGACAGGGTTTACCAAGCACTCCACCGGGGAGCTGTTTTTT
TRBJ2-2 | 16 | few | TRBV7-9 | - | CASSLVRTGNTGELFF | TGTGCCAGCAGCTTAGTACGGACTGGGAACACCGGGGAGCTGTTTTTT
TRBJ2-1 | 16 | few | TRBV24-1 | TRBD2 | CATSDLGTSEVAEQFF | TGTGCCACCAGTGATTTGGGGACTAGCGAGGTTGCTGAGCAGTTCTTC
TRBJ2-5 | 16 | - | TRBV9 | TRBD2 | CASSLSIGGARETQYF | TGTGCCAGCAGTTTATCTATCGGGGGGGCCCGTGAGACCCAGTACTTC
TRBJ2-5 | 16 | - | TRBV6-5 | TRBD2 | CASSYSSGGRGETQYF | TGTGCCAGCAGTTACTCGAGCGGGGGGAGAGGGGAGACCCAGTACTTC
TRBJ1-6 | 14 | - | TRBV7-9 | - | CASSFRDSTSPLHF | TGTGCCAGCAGCTTCCGGGACTCCACCTCACCCCTCCACTTT
TRBJ1-2 | 12 | - | TRBV29-1 | - | CSALGGTLGYTF | TGCAGCGCACTTGGTGGGACCTTAGGCTACACCTTC
TRBJ1-2 | 14 | - | TRBV27 | TRBD1 | CASSGTGGNYGYIF | TGTGCCAGCAGTGGGACAGGGGGTAACTATGGCTACATCTTC
TRBJ1-5 | 13 | - | TRBV7-9 | - | CASSPDADQPQRF | TGTGCCAGCAGCCCCGACGCGGATCAGCCCCAGCGTTTT
TRBJ2-1 | 17 | - | TRBV5-1 | TRBD2 | CASSARITSGPYNEQFF | TGCGCCAGCAGCGCTCGAATTACTAGCGGGCCCTACAATGAGCAGTTCTTC
TRBJ2-1 | 16 | once | TRBV7-6 | - | CASSLVVGYSYNEQFF | TGTGCCAGCAGCTTAGTCGTCGGGTACTCCTACAATGAGCAGTTCTTC
TRBJ2-5 | 15 | - | TRBV12-3/TRBV12-4 | - | CASSLGEGRQETQYF | TGTGCCAGCAGTTTGGGGGAAGGGCGGCAAGAGACCCAGTACTTC
TRBJ2-3 | 15 | - | TRBV11-2 | TRBD1 | CASSSLQGIPDTQYF | TGTGCCAGCAGCTCGCTACAGGGGATACCAGATACGCAGTATTTT
TRBJ2-1 | 14 | - | TRBV6-2/TRBV6-3 | - | CASKPGHGNNEQFF | TGTGCCAGTAAACCGGGACACGGGAACAATGAGCAGTTCTTC
TRBJ1-1 | 15 | once | TRBV7-9 | - | CASSLARVMNTEAFF | TGTGCCAGCAGCTTAGCCAGGGTCATGAACACTGAAGCTTTCTTT
TRBJ2-1 | 11 | few | TRBV12-3/TRBV12-4 | - | CASRAWNEQFF | TGTGCCAGCAGAGCCTGGAATGAGCAGTTCTTC
TRBJ1-2 | 15 | - | TRBV9 | - | CASSVSGGGNYGYTF | TGTGCCAGCAGCGTATCTGGCGGGGGGAACTATGGCTACACCTTC
TRBJ2-5 | 11 | - | TRBV11-2 | - | CASTARETQYF | TGTGCCAGCACCGCCCGGGAGACCCAGTACTTC
TRBJ2-1 | 13 | - | TRBV10-3 | - | CAIREGLGHEQFF | TGTGCCATCAGAGAAGGACTTGGCCATGAGCAGTTCTTC
TRBJ2-3 | 14 | - | TRBV2 | - | CASSNSRSTDTQYF | TGTGCCAGCAGTAATAGCAGAAGCACAGATACGCAGTATTTT
TRBJ2-1 | 12 | - | TRBV3-1 | TRBD2 | CASTRGAGEQFF | TGTGCCAGCACGCGGGGGGCGGGGGAGCAGTTCTTC
TRBJ2-1 | 15 | - | TRBV5-1 | TRBD2 | CASSTDGGSYNEQFF | TGCGCCAGCAGTACGGACGGGGGGTCCTACAATGAGCAGTTCTTC
TRBJ1-1 | 14 | few | TRBV28 | - | CASSLVQGADEAFF | TGTGCCAGCAGTTTAGTCCAAGGGGCTGATGAAGCTTTCTTT
TRBJ2-5 | 15 | few | TRBV10-2 | - | CASREPGLVEETQYF | TGCGCCAGCAGGGAACCGGGACTCGTAGAAGAGACCCAGTACTTC
TRBJ2-3 | 15 | - | TRBV12-3/TRBV12-4 | - | CASSLAATLTDTQYF | TGTGCCAGCAGTTTGGCAGCAACTCTCACAGATACGCAGTATTTT
TRBJ2-2 | 15 | - | TRBV7-6 | - | CASSLAGADTGELFF | TGTGCCAGCAGCTTAGCCGGGGCGGACACCGGGGAGCTGTTTTTT
TRBJ2-5 | 14 | - | TRBV11-2 | - | CASSLGGSLETQYF | TGTGCCAGCAGCTTAGGGGGTTCTTTGGAGACCCAGTACTTC
TRBJ2-3 | 16 | - | TRBV27 | TRBD1 | CASGPGQGALADTQYF | TGTGCCAGCGGGCCGGGACAGGGGGCGCTGGCAGATACGCAGTATTTT
TRBJ1-1 | 13 | - | TRBV6-5 | - | CASSYQGRTEAFF | TGTGCCAGCAGTTACCAAGGAAGAACTGAAGCTTTCTTT
TRBJ1-2 | 13 | - | TRBV5-1 | - | CASSFGASYGYTF | TGCGCCAGCAGCTTTGGAGCAAGCTATGGCTACACCTTC
TRBJ2-3 | 16 | few | TRBV7-8 | TRBD2 | CASSLGAGENTDTQYF | TGCGCCAGCAGCTTAGGGGCGGGAGAAAACACAGATACGCAGTATTTT
TRBJ1-6 | 14 | few | TRBV6-5 | - | CASSYFEGNSPLHF | TGTGCCAGCAGTTATTTTGAGGGGAATTCACCCCTCCACTTT
TRBJ2-5 | 16 | - | TRBV20-1 | TRBD2 | CSARDASGTRQETQYF | TGCAGTGCTAGAGATGCTAGCGGGACCCGCCAAGAGACCCAGTACTTC
TRBJ2-4 | 17 | - | TRBV7-2 | - | CASSLAAGDGGKNIQYF | TGTGCCAGCAGCTTAGCGGCAGGGGATGGTGGCAAAAACATTCAGTACTTC
TRBJ2-3 | 16 | few | TRBV2 | - | CASSSPERAVTDTQYF | TGTGCCAGCAGCTCTCCCGAGCGGGCGGTTACAGATACGCAGTATTTT
TRBJ2-5 | 14 | - | TRBV6-1 | - | CASSRPRYQETQYF | TGTGCCAGCAGTCGTCCAAGGTACCAAGAGACCCAGTACTTC
TRBJ1-6 | 16 | - | TRBV12-3/TRBV12-4 | - | CASSLENTGMNSPLHF | TGTGCCAGCAGTTTAGAAAATACAGGGATGAATTCACCCCTCCACTTT
TRBJ2-1 | 14 | - | TRBV19 | - | CASSITARGNEQFF | TGTGCCAGTAGTATAACTGCTAGAGGCAATGAGCAGTTCTTC
TRBJ1-2 | 14 | few | TRBV12-3/TRBV12-4 | - | CAIQIIQGFYGYTF | TGTGCCATTCAGATTATCCAGGGCTTCTACGGCTACACCTTC
TRBJ2-1 | 11 | - | TRBV29-1 | - | CSVNPVNEQFF | TGCAGCGTTAATCCGGTGAACGAGCAGTTCTTC